These 24 T cell receptor beta chains were sequenced from one sample in a study of T cells in Graves' hyperthyroidism and ophthalmopathy. Amplified regions were TCR beta CDR3 sequences from RNA transcripts. The TCR CDR3 first-round RT-PCR relied on the HTBI primer set. TCRdb analysed the multiplex PCR reads with MiXCR anew, one entry per CDR3 protein. The sample has a few hundred thousand distinct CDR3 sequences, around 22% seen once; the top ten hold approximately 60%. Sequencing was done on a sample of blood. These receptors came from a man aged 25-45 years with Graves' ophthalmopathy.

Only a few counts were recorded for this clonotype. This chain connects TRBV5-1 to TRBJ2-7; a possible D gene is TRBD2 (5 bases). The CDR3 is made up of 15 amino acids. Trimming pared 5 bases from V and 2 bases from J, leaving 17 bases between. Germline V gene sequence: CDR1 SGHRS, CDR2 YFSETQ. CDR3 nucleotides: TGCGCCAGCAGACGAACGGACTCGCAAACCTACGAGCAGTACTTC. The encoded protein is CASRRTDSQTYEQYF.

The chain carries TRBV27 and TRBJ2-3; unclear D gene. Germline V gives CDR1 MNHEY, CDR2 SMNVEV (reference sequence). The CDR3 sequence is 13 residues long. Trimming removed 0 bases from V and 3 bases from J, with 4 bases in between. In DNA, the CDR3 is TGTGCCAGCAGTTTATCGCAGACAGATACGCAGTATTTT. It translates to CASSLSQTDTQYF.

The V gene is TRBV14, the J gene TRBJ2-3; D uncertain. The germline gives CDR1 SGHDN, CDR2 FVKESK. The CDR3 is 16 residues long. V was pared by 4 bases and J by 2 bases, with 16 bases between. In DNA, the CDR3 is TGTGCCAGCAGCCCACACCTCCGGCTGTCCACAGATACGCAGTATTTT. Translation gives CASSPHLRLSTDTQYF.

This clonotype was recorded a few times. A junction end diverges from the germline sequence, so it may reflect a read error. This chain uses TRBV2 with TRBJ2-1; TRBD2 is a possible D gene (5 bases). This CDR3 is 17 amino acids long. CDR1 is SNHLY and CDR2 is FYNNEI in the germline V gene. The CDR3 region is CAQASLKGQGSIHEQFF. Here the CDR3 DNA reads TGCGCCCAGGCTTCCCTCAAGGGCCAAGGGAGTATCCATGAGCAGTTCTTC.

This clonotype was counted a few times. The chain carries TRBV6-1 and TRBJ2-3; TRBD2 agrees at 15 bases. CDR1 and CDR2 from the germline V gene are MNHNS and SASEGT. The CDR3 is 15 residues long. Germline trimming cut 7 bases from V and 6 bases from J; bases unmatched to any gene: 5. CDR3 coding DNA: TGTGCCAGCAAACCGGGACTAGCGGGAGGTGATACGCAGTATTTT. It yields the protein CASKPGLAGGDTQYF.

In this sample, this clonotype turned up a few times. The V and J genes are TRBV20-1 and TRBJ2-6, with no clear D. The germline CDR1 and CDR2 sequences are DFQATT and SNEGSKA (reference sequence). The V and J ends lost 3 bases and 4 bases respectively, with 4 bases between them. There are 12 residues in the CDR3. The DNA for the CDR3 is TGCAGTGCTAGTACCGGGGCCAACGTCCTGACTTTC. Residues: CSASTGANVLTF.

This clonotype was detected many times. The V call is TRBV2, the J call TRBJ2-1; TRBD2 might be the D (7 bases). CDR3 length: 15 amino acids. Trimming shortened V by 4 bases and J by 5 bases, and 15 bases separated the two germline ends. Germline CDR1 and CDR2: SNHLY and FYNNEI. DNA of the CDR3: TGTGCCAGCAGTGTGCGGTCGGGGGGCAACAATGAGCAGTTCTTC. It translates to CASSVRSGGNNEQFF.

The V call is TRBV20-1, the J call TRBJ2-1, with TRBD2 matching 10 bases. CDR3 length: 16 residues. J lost 6 bases, V lost 0 bases, and 8 bases had no gene match. Per the germline V gene, CDR1 is DFQATT and CDR2 is SNEGSKA (reference sequence). The DNA for the CDR3 is TGCAGTGCTAGAGATCTCCCTAGCGGGAGTGGCAATGAGCAGTTCTTC. This gives the protein CSARDLPSGSGNEQFF.

The chain is built from TRBV7-2 and TRBJ2-5; TRBD2 aligns across 7 bases. In germline, CDR1 is SGHTA, CDR2 FQGNSA. CDR3 length equals 15 residues. Losses at the gene ends were 3 bases for V and 5 bases for J; bases not matched to a gene: 9. The CDR3 DNA reads TGTGCCAGCAGCTTTCAGGCGGGAGATGGGGAGACCCAGTACTTC. Translated, it gives CASSFQAGDGETQYF.

This clonotype has a count of ten or more. This chain joins TRBV11-2 and TRBJ2-7, with 8 positions matching TRBD1. CDR3 length: 15 amino acids. Germline lookup yields CDR1 SGHAT and CDR2 FQNNGV. V was pared by 4 bases and J by 3 bases, with 8 bases of the junction left unmatched. The CDR3 DNA is TGTGCCAGCAGCTCTCGAGGGACAGGATACTACGAGCAGTACTTC. Its protein is CASSSRGTGYYEQYF.

This clonotype was seen more than once but under ten times. The V gene is TRBV15, the J gene TRBJ2-5; D is undetermined. The germline CDR1 and CDR2 sequences are LNHNV and YYDKDF (reference sequence). The CDR3 is made up of 13 amino acids. The V and J ends lost 1 base and 5 bases respectively, with 8 bases between them. The CDR3 spells CATSRGPGETQYF. As DNA, the CDR3 is TGTGCCACCAGCAGAGGGCCCGGGGAGACCCAGTACTTC.

In this sample, this clonotype turned up a few times. The rearrangement links TRBV28 to TRBJ2-5, with a weak D call TRBD1 (5 bases). V lost 7 bases to trimming and J lost 1 base, with 10 bases between them. Germline assignment: CDR1 MDHEN and CDR2 SYDVKM. The CDR3 sequence is 13 residues long. CDR3 nucleotide sequence: TGTGCCAGCACCAGGGCTTTCCAAGAGACCCAGTACTTC. Translation gives CASTRAFQETQYF. Supplemented by reference TRBV28 and TRBJ2-5, the full variable domain reads DVKVTQSSRYLVKRTGEKVFLECVQDMDHENMFWYRQDPGLGLRLIYFSYDVKMKEKGDIPEGYSVSREKKERFSLILESASTNQTSMYLCASTRAFQETQYFGPGTRLLVL.

The sample holds many counts of this clonotype. V usage is TRBV20-1 and J usage is TRBJ2-7; 7 bases are a match to TRBD2. Per germline, CDR1 DFQATT and CDR2 SNEGSKA (reference sequence). The junction had 8 bases not matched to a gene; V was cut back by 3 bases and J by 6 bases. The CDR3 contains 13 residues. Here the CDR3 reads CSASASGNFEQYF. The CDR3 DNA reads TGCAGTGCTAGTGCCAGCGGGAATTTCGAGCAGTACTTC.

The gene calls are TRBV12-3 or TRBV12-4 and TRBJ2-7; D possibly corresponds to TRBD2 (6 bases). Trimming removed 6 bases at V and 3 bases at J, with 15 bases between. The CDR3 extends over 14 amino acids. In DNA form, the CDR3 reads TGTGCCAGCAGCGACGGGGGAAGTATCTACGAGCAGTACTTC. Protein sequence: CASSDGGSIYEQYF.

V usage is TRBV11-2 and J usage is TRBJ2-2; 9 nucleotides align to TRBD2. The germline CDR1 and CDR2 sequences are SGHAT and FQNNGV. This CDR3 has 16 residues. The J segment lost 3 bases and the V segment lost 5 bases, leaving 7 bases of the junction unmatched. The CDR3 loop reads CASSPLSGRDTGELFF. The CDR3 DNA is TGTGCCAGCAGCCCCCTTAGCGGGAGAGACACCGGGGAGCTGTTTTTT.

Ten or more counts support this clonotype. V and J are TRBV27 and TRBJ2-1, with D possibly being TRBD2 (6 bases). Germline V gene data show CDR1 as MNHEY and CDR2 as SMNVEV (reference sequence). Trimming pared 0 bases from V and 3 bases from J, leaving 12 bases between. This CDR3 is 16 amino acids long. DNA for the CDR3: TGTGCCAGCAGTTTATCGAGCAGGGACTTCTACAATGAGCAGTTCTTC. Translation: CASSLSSRDFYNEQFF.

This clonotype was counted at least ten times. The rearrangement uses TRBV11-2 and TRBJ2-5; TRBD2 aligns across 15 bases. J lost 3 bases, V lost 1 base, and 0 bases had no gene match. The germline CDR1 and CDR2 sequences are SGHAT and FQNNGV. CDR3 length: 16 residues. CDR3 sequence: CASSLGTSGREETQYF. The CDR3 coding sequence is TGTGCCAGCAGCTTAGGGACTAGCGGGAGGGAAGAGACCCAGTACTTC.

The rearrangement links TRBV5-1 to TRBJ2-2; D not certain. The ends were cut back, 1 base at V and 0 bases at J, with 10 bases in the middle. Germline assignment: CDR1 SGHRS and CDR2 YFSETQ. CDR3 length: 16 residues. The CDR3 nucleotides are TGCGCCAGCAGCTTGAGGGCCAGCGCGAACACCGGGGAGCTGTTTTTT. Translated: CASSLRASANTGELFF.

There are a few counts of this clonotype. This chain links TRBV28 with TRBJ1-5; D is perhaps TRBD1 (5 bases). The V end was cut by 6 bases, the J end by 7 bases, with 13 bases between. CDR3 length: 13 amino acids. Germline-derived CDR1 and CDR2 are MDHEN and SYDVKM. The CDR3 sequence is CASRSARVQPQHF. CDR3 DNA: TGTGCCAGCAGGTCAGCCAGGGTCCAGCCCCAGCATTTT.

This rearrangement joins TRBV5-8 to TRBJ2-3; D call uncertain. Germline V gene sequence: CDR1 SGHTS, CDR2 YDEGEE. There are 15 residues in the CDR3. Trimming removed 3 bases from V and 1 base from J, with 12 bases in between. The CDR3 coding sequence is TGTGCCAGCAGCTCGTATAGGGAAGGCACAGATACGCAGTATTTT. It translates to CASSSYREGTDTQYF.

This chain uses TRBV20-1 with TRBJ1-1; D is perhaps TRBD1 (5 bases). The CDR3 spans 12 residues. Trimming took off 4 bases at V and 4 bases at J, with 10 bases between the two ends. The germline V gene encodes CDR1 DFQATT and CDR2 SNEGSKA (reference sequence). The CDR3, as DNA: TGCAGTGCTAAGGGCAGGGTCACTGAAGCTTTCTTT. Its translation: CSAKGRVTEAFF.

This clonotype appeared many times. V is TRBV28 and J is TRBJ2-7, with TRBD2 matching 14 bases. The V and J ends lost 2 bases and 6 bases, in that order; junction bases with no gene match: 3. The CDR3 runs 15 residues. Per germline, CDR1 MDHEN and CDR2 SYDVKM. CDR3 sequence (DNA): TGTGCCAGCAGTTTAGGGACTAGCGGGAGAAGCGAGCAGTACTTC. This codes for CASSLGTSGRSEQYF.

Worth noting for this clonotype: A much larger clone lies one base from this, so it may be a read error. This rearrangement joins TRBV5-4 to TRBJ2-1; 12 bases align to TRBD1. The V gene's germline CDR1 is SGHNT and CDR2 YYREEE (reference sequence). With V trimmed by 4 bases and J by 10 bases, 9 bases remained unmatched. The CDR3 covers 15 residues. The chain's CDR3 is CASSAPGQGADEQFF. The CDR3 DNA sequence: TGTGCCAGCAGCGCCCCGGGACAGGGGGCAGACGAGCAGTTCTTC. Looking up the rest from reference TRBV5-4 and TRBJ2-1 gives the full variable domain: ETGVTQSPTHLIKTRGQQVTLRCSSQSGHNTVSWYQQALGQGPQFIFQYYREEENGRGNFPPRFSGLQFPNYSSELNVNALELDDSALYLCASSAPGQGADEQFFGPGTRLTVL.

The sample holds many counts of this clonotype. The V gene is TRBV9, the J gene TRBJ2-7, with D perhaps assigned TRBD1 or TRBD2 (5 bases each). Germline V CDR1 and CDR2: SGDLS, YYNGEE. The CDR3 is 15 amino acids. Trimming took off 0 bases at V and 3 bases at J, with 13 bases between the two ends. CDR3 amino acids: CASSVEGTNDYEQYF. CDR3 nucleotide sequence: TGTGCCAGCAGCGTAGAGGGGACCAATGACTACGAGCAGTACTTC.